This TCR beta chain was captured by sequencing in a study of cytomegalovirus exposure and HLA in healthy donors. Study findings and constraints: A previous analysis found most TCR beta V segments productive roughly 90% or roughly 30% of the time.

Notes on this clone: Its antigen is currently unknown.

Germline values: CDR1 ENHRY, CDR2 SYGVKD. The CDR3 contains 15 residues. V shed 0 bases, J shed 4 bases, and the junction held 1 base outside the gene matches. Amplification used 60 Vbeta primers and 13 Jbeta primers. Some clones are missing from TCRdb's copy, which holds only in-frame ones; the method was immunoSEQ multiplex PCR. The sample comprises over 120,000 clones, approximately 70% of which are singletons, and about 2% rests with the top ten. The gene calls are TRBV10-3 and TRBJ1-5; the match to TRBD1 covers 9 bases. Sequencing was performed on PBMCs. The TCR sequence derives from a woman aged 60-75 years in good health and CMV-seropositive. CDR3 nucleotides: TGTGCCATCAGTGAGTCGGACAGGGGTAATCAGCCCCAGCATTTT. It translates to CAISESDRGNQPQHF.